This TCR beta chain was recorded in a study of sequential checkpoint blockade in melanoma. Using immunoSEQ multiplex PCR, the repertoire was profiled, and TCRdb retains in-frame clones only, with some absent. The repertoire has approximately 18,000 clones, around 80% of them found once; the top ten carry about 10%. Germline-derived CDR1 and CDR2 are MNHNY and SVGAGI (reference sequence). The CDR3 consists of 15 residues. Trimming left V 4 bases short and J 4 bases short, with 16 bases between. As to treatment: randomized to nivolumab then ipilimumab (arm A) or the reverse (arm B). Live CD3+CD8+ CD19− CD56− cells were sorted from PBMCs.

The source material was CD8+ T cells sorted from blood (inferred from file names), sampled from a patient given nivolumab and ipilimumab in sequence. The V gene is TRBV6-6, the J gene TRBJ1-2; D is undetermined. The TCR sequence derives from a human donor with melanoma. The CDR3 coding sequence is TGTGCCAGCAGTTCCCCGCGGAGGAAATCCTATGGCTACACCTTC. Translating it yields CASSSPRRKSYGYTF.